The 10 T cell receptor beta chains listed next were all sequenced from one sample in a study of T-cell reconstitution after alpha-beta-depleted transplantation in children. Preparation of the TCRbeta library involved a method that used unique molecular identifiers. TCRdb used MiXCR to reprocess the PCR reads, holding one entry per CDR3 protein. Of hundreds of thousands of distinct CDR3 sequences listed, approximately 15% are singletons. Source: PBMCs, mostly from graft donor cells, taken 360 days after TCRalphabeta/CD19-depleted stem cell transplant. The receptors shown here come from a male patient aged 10 to 17 who had a stem cell transplant for acute lymphoblastic leukemia, so the T cells may come from the graft donor.

This chain uses TRBV5-1 with TRBJ1-5; 8 bases fit TRBD1. Trimming cost V 4 bases and J 5 bases; bases outside gene matches: 8. From germline, CDR1 is SGHRS and CDR2 YFSETQ. The CDR3 spans 15 residues. CDR3 nucleotide sequence: TGCGCCAGCAGCATAGGACAGGGCGGCGATCAGCCCCAGCATTTT. Residues: CASSIGQGGDQPQHF.

This clonotype showed up many times. V gene TRBV27 combines with J gene TRBJ2-1, with 8 positions matching TRBD2. CDR3 length equals 15 residues. Germline-derived CDR1 and CDR2 are MNHEY and SMNVEV (reference sequence). With 3 bases clipped from V and 3 bases from J, the junction kept 4 bases outside the gene matches. The CDR3 DNA reads as TGTGCCAGCAGTTTTCAAGCGGGAGACTACAATGAGCAGTTCTTC. Its protein product is CASSFQAGDYNEQFF.

This clonotype was picked up many times. The chain employs TRBV29-1 and TRBJ1-3, with 7 bases lining up with TRBD1. With V trimmed by 6 bases and J by 0 bases, 2 bases remained unmatched. The CDR3 extends over 13 amino acids. Germline V gives CDR1 SQVTM, CDR2 ANQGSEA. CDR3 protein: CSVRQGSGNTIYF. The CDR3, as DNA: TGCAGCGTCCGACAGGGCTCTGGAAACACCATATATTTT.

The gene calls are TRBV10-3 and TRBJ1-2, with 8 nucleotides matching TRBD1. Trimming cost V 6 bases and J 2 bases; bases outside gene matches: 2. This CDR3 comprises 13 residues. The germline V gene encodes CDR1 ENHRY and CDR2 SYGVKD. CDR3 sequence: CAISRQGNYGYTF. CDR3 in DNA: TGTGCCATCAGCCGACAGGGGAACTATGGCTACACCTTC.

This clonotype was detected a few times. The chain carries TRBV5-1 and TRBJ1-1, with a tentative D call TRBD1 (5 bases). V was clipped by 3 bases and J by 4 bases, with 13 bases between them. The CDR3 consists of 14 residues. Germline V gene lookup returns CDR1 SGHRS and CDR2 YFSETQ. The DNA for the CDR3 is TGCGCCAGCAGCTGGGGGTGGACTGGCACTGAAGCTTTCTTT. Its translation: CASSWGWTGTEAFF.

This clonotype has ten or more counts. The J gene is TRBJ1-5, the V gene TRBV20-1; D remains ambiguous. The V end lost 6 bases, the J end lost 1 base, and 7 bases lay between the germline ends. The CDR3 consists of 12 residues. CDR1 and CDR2 from the germline V gene are DFQATT and SNEGSKA (reference sequence). The CDR3 nucleotides are TGCAGTGCGAGAACGAGCAATCAGCCCCAGCATTTT. Protein: CSARTSNQPQHF.

The V gene is TRBV6-1, the J gene TRBJ2-4; 9 bases map to TRBD2. This CDR3 spans 16 amino acids. V lost 5 bases, J lost 3 bases, and 8 bases stayed unmatched. Germline values: CDR1 MNHNS, CDR2 SASEGT. The DNA of the CDR3 is TGTGCCAGCAGTCCTAGCGGGACGAAGGGCAAAAACATTCAGTACTTC. This gives the protein CASSPSGTKGKNIQYF.

This clonotype has a handful of counts. The rearrangement uses TRBV6-1 and TRBJ1-1; 7 bases align to TRBD1. V was pared by 6 bases and J by 2 bases, with 3 bases of the junction left unmatched. This CDR3 is 13 amino acids long. Germline CDR1 MNHNS, CDR2 SASEGT. CDR3 in DNA: TGTGCCAGCAGGGACAGGTCAAACACTGAAGCTTTCTTT. Residues: CASRDRSNTEAFF.

The chain combines TRBV10-1 with TRBJ2-2, with 11 nucleotides matching TRBD1. CDR1 is WNHNN and CDR2 is SYGVQD in the germline V gene (reference sequence). The CDR3 has 17 amino acids. After removal of 0 bases from V and 4 bases from J, the junction contained 4 bases not matched to a gene. CDR3 DNA: TGCGCCAGCAGTGAGTCGGGACAGGGGGTAGGCACCGGGGAGCTGTTTTTT. Amino acids: CASSESGQGVGTGELFF.

This clonotype was picked up many times. The V gene is TRBV5-1, the J gene TRBJ2-6, with D perhaps assigned TRBD1 or TRBD2 (5 bases each). Germline-derived CDR1 and CDR2 are SGHRS and YFSETQ. This CDR3 comprises 16 residues. V lost 3 bases and J 6 bases, leaving 16 bases between the germline ends. CDR3 coding DNA: TGCGCCAGCAGCTGGGGACGGAGTAATATGGCCAACGTCCTGACTTTC. The encoded protein is CASSWGRSNMANVLTF.